Presented here are 25 T cell receptor beta chains from one specimen sequenced in a study of human T cells and chemical hapten exposure. One entry per CDR3 protein, called by TCRdb with MiXCR from the RACE reads. Of about 380,000 distinct CDR3 sequences listed, roughly 6.3% are singletons. Noted time point: patch test 2, 6 weeks after DPC sensitization. The treatment denotes: therapeutic diphenylcyclopropenone sensitization with weekly scalp DPC. The specimen was whole blood, collected in connection with sensitization to the hapten diphenylcyclopropenone (DPC). The receptors here all came from a woman aged 18-35 years with alopecia areata. Some clones in this sample may be carry-over from other donors' samples.

The gene calls are TRBV5-1 and TRBJ2-3; no clear D gene. Germline CDR1 is SGHRS and CDR2 is YFSETQ. This CDR3 contains 16 residues. V was cut by 0 bases and J by 0 bases, with 11 bases left in between. CDR3 DNA sequence: TGCGCCAGCAGCTTGGAGGCGCCGACTAGCACAGATACGCAGTATTTT. This gives the protein CASSLEAPTSTDTQYF.

This clonotype was seen ten or more times. The CDR3 sequence is CASSPIRTSGGAKNIQYF. The CDR3 region has the DNA TGTGCCAGCTCACCGATCCGGACTAGCGGGGGGGCCAAAAACATTCAGTACTTC. V is TRBV18 and J is TRBJ2-4; 14 nucleotides agree with TRBD2. The junction had 5 bases not matched to a gene; V was cut back by 3 bases and J by 1 base. CDR3 length: 18 residues. CDR1 and CDR2 from the germline V gene are KGHSH and LQKENI.

This clonotype turned up a few times. The chain couples TRBV6-2 or TRBV6-3 to TRBJ2-7, with D uncertain. There are 13 residues in the CDR3. Trimming pared 5 bases from V and 0 bases from J, leaving 8 bases between. Germline CDR1 reads MNHEY; CDR2 reads SVGEGT. CDR3: CASSTPNSYEQYF. DNA for the CDR3: TGTGCCAGCAGTACCCCGAACTCCTACGAGCAGTACTTC.

The table lists this clonotype with many counts. The chain combines TRBV12-3 or TRBV12-4 with TRBJ2-3; TRBD2 matches at 9 bases. The CDR3 totals 14 residues. Trimming cost V 4 bases and J 9 bases; bases outside gene matches: 8. Here the CDR3 DNA reads TGTGCCAGCAGTTCCGCTAGCGGGGAGGAGACGCAGTATTTT. Protein: CASSSASGEETQYF.

The chain combines TRBV5-8 with TRBJ1-2, with D unresolved. This CDR3 comprises 14 residues. Trimming took 3 bases from V and 4 from J, leaving 13 bases between them. From germline, CDR1 is SGHTS and CDR2 YDEGEE. CDR3 DNA: TGTGCCAGCAGCTCACCCCCGGCGGTCTATGGCTACACCTTC. This codes for CASSSPPAVYGYTF.

There are many counts of this clonotype. V is TRBV6-1 and J is TRBJ2-4; the D is unclear. In germline, CDR1 is MNHNS, CDR2 SASEGT. Trimming removed 4 bases at V and 5 bases at J, with 12 bases between. The CDR3 extends over 14 amino acids. The CDR3 bases are TGTGCCAGCAGTGCCACAACGGCTGAAAACATTCAGTACTTC. It specifies CASSATTAENIQYF.

In its sample, this clonotype was seen many times. CDR3 bases: TGTGCCAGCAGTTACTCGAAGACTAGCGGGGGGGAGCAGTACTTC. This sequence encodes CASSYSKTSGGEQYF. The chain joins TRBV6-5 to TRBJ2-7, with TRBD2 matching over 13 bases. The germline gives CDR1 MNHEY, CDR2 SVGAGI. The ends lost 0 bases at V and 7 bases at J; junction bases unmatched: 3. The CDR3 covers 15 residues.

This clonotype was seen only a few times. This rearrangement joins TRBV9 to TRBJ2-1; TRBD1 might be the D (5 bases). Germline V CDR1 and CDR2: SGDLS, YYNGEE. The CDR3 has 17 residues. The V end lost 3 bases, the J end lost 0 bases, and 16 bases lay between the germline ends. CDR3: CASSAGSGLSSYNEQFF. CDR3 bases: TGTGCCAGCAGCGCGGGCTCAGGGCTAAGCTCCTACAATGAGCAGTTCTTC. Together with reference TRBV9 and TRBJ2-1, the CDR3 gives the full variable domain: DSGVTQTPKHLITATGQRVTLRCSPRSGDLSVYWYQQSLDQGLQFLIQYYNGEERAKGNILERFSAQQFPDLHSELNLSSLELGDSALYFCASSAGSGLSSYNEQFFGPGTRLTVL.

This clonotype was seen at least ten times. The J gene is TRBJ1-5, the V gene TRBV6-2 or TRBV6-3; D might be TRBD1 (6 bases). The CDR3 runs to 13 residues. With 2 bases removed from V and 7 bases from J, the gap between germline ends came to 9 bases. Looked up from germline, CDR1 is MNHEY and CDR2 is SVGEGT. The CDR3 protein is CASSYTGRQPQHF. For the CDR3, the DNA is TGTGCCAGCAGTTACACAGGGCGGCAGCCCCAGCATTTT.

This clonotype occurred many times. The genes are TRBV7-9 and TRBJ2-1; unclear D gene. V was clipped by 1 base and J by 9 bases, with 10 bases between them. The germline V gene has CDR1 SEHNR and CDR2 FQNEAQ (reference sequence). The CDR3 is 13 residues long. The DNA for the CDR3 is TGTGCCAGCAGCTTAGAGGTCGCGACTGAGCAGTTCTTC. Its protein product is CASSLEVATEQFF. Complete variable domain (other parts from reference TRBV7-9 and TRBJ2-1): DTGVSQNPRHKITKRGQNVTFRCDPISEHNRLYWYRQTLGQGPEFLTYFQNEAQLEKSRLLSDRFSAERPKGSFSTLEIQRTEQGDSAMYLCASSLEVATEQFFGPGTRLTVL.

The CDR3 bases are TGTGCCAGCACCCCCGCCGGGTCACAAGAGACCCAGTACTTC. It codes for CASTPAGSQETQYF. This chain connects TRBV25-1 to TRBJ2-5; no clear D. Trimming removed 7 bases at V and 2 bases at J, with 14 bases between. The CDR3 sequence is 14 residues long. CDR1 MGHDK and CDR2 SYGVNS come from the germline V gene.

The J gene is TRBJ1-5, the V gene TRBV9; D ambiguous. Trimming took off 0 bases at V and 0 bases at J, with 4 bases between the two ends. The CDR3 contains 14 residues. Germline lookup yields CDR1 SGDLS and CDR2 YYNGEE. In DNA form, the CDR3 reads TGTGCCAGCAGCGTAGGATATAGCAATCAGCCCCAGCATTTT. Protein: CASSVGYSNQPQHF.

This clonotype has a handful of counts. The rearrangement uses TRBV7-9 and TRBJ2-3; 7 bases match TRBD2. V shed 5 bases and J 0 bases; nucleotides not matched to a gene: 17. Looked up from germline, CDR1 is SEHNR and CDR2 is FQNEAQ (reference sequence). The CDR3 has 19 amino acids. The CDR3 loop reads CASSRPPKWAGESTDTQYF. The CDR3 coding sequence is TGTGCCAGCAGCCGCCCCCCAAAGTGGGCGGGGGAGAGCACAGATACGCAGTATTTT.

This clonotype was found many times. CDR3 amino acids: CASSYSSGGNSPLHF. CDR3 coding DNA: TGTGCCAGCAGTTACTCCTCCGGGGGTAATTCACCCCTCCACTTT. The chain links TRBV6-2 or TRBV6-3 to TRBJ1-6, with D perhaps matching TRBD1 (5 bases). This CDR3 is built from 15 residues. The V gene lost 0 bases and the J gene lost 6 bases, with 9 bases spanning the gap. CDR1 MNHEY and CDR2 SVGEGT come from the germline V gene.

This clonotype has a count of ten or more. V gene TRBV7-3 combines with J gene TRBJ2-3; D possibly matches TRBD1 or TRBD2 (6 bases each). This CDR3 spans 15 amino acids. Germline V CDR1 and CDR2: SGHTA, FQGTGA. The V gene lost 5 bases and the J gene lost 1 base, with 13 bases spanning the gap. The CDR3 spells CASSGGGSRTDTQYF. CDR3 DNA sequence: TGTGCCAGCAGCGGAGGGGGATCTCGCACAGATACGCAGTATTTT. Variable domain in full (rest from reference TRBV7-3 and TRBJ2-3): GAGVSQTPSNKVTEKGKYVELRCDPISGHTALYWYRQSLGQGPEFLIYFQGTGAADDSGLPNDRFFAVRPEGSVSTLKIQRTERGDSAVYLCASSGGGSRTDTQYFGPGTRLTVL.

This clonotype was seen a few times. The DNA of the CDR3 is TGCGCCAGCAGCCAGAATCTAGGGGGGAACACTGAAGCTTTCTTT. This gives the protein CASSQNLGGNTEAFF. The V and J genes are TRBV4-3 and TRBJ1-1, with a possible D match to TRBD1 (6 bases). Germline V lookup: CDR1 LGHNA, CDR2 YSLEER. This CDR3 is 15 amino acids long. With 3 bases removed from V and 1 base from J, the gap between germline ends came to 12 bases.

The sample holds a few counts of this clonotype. CDR3 coding DNA: TGTGCCATCAGTGAGCTAAGGGGATACTCCTACGAGCAGTACTTC. It is translated as CAISELRGYSYEQYF. This sequence joins TRBV10-3 and TRBJ2-7; TRBD1 might be the D (5 bases). The CDR3 has 15 amino acids. V gave up 2 bases and J gave up 0 bases, with 11 bases separating them. CDR1 is ENHRY, CDR2 SYGVKD, per germline.

This clonotype was observed at least ten times. J is TRBJ1-5 and V is TRBV6-1; D remains ambiguous. The germline CDR1 and CDR2 sequences are MNHNS and SASEGT. The V and J ends lost 3 bases and 6 bases respectively, with 12 bases between them. There are 14 residues in the CDR3. This CDR3 reads CASSEEESGQPQHF. Here the CDR3 DNA reads TGTGCCAGCAGTGAGGAGGAGAGCGGTCAGCCCCAGCATTTT.

The J gene is TRBJ2-7, the V gene TRBV10-3; possibly TRBD1 or TRBD2 for D (5 bases each). The CDR3 consists of 13 residues. CDR1 is ENHRY and CDR2 is SYGVKD in the germline V gene. With 4 bases removed from V and 5 bases from J, the gap between germline ends came to 12 bases. The CDR3 spells CAISGDRGDEQYF. The CDR3 coding sequence is TGTGCCATCAGTGGGGACCGCGGTGACGAGCAGTACTTC.

This clonotype was found many times. The chain couples TRBV12-3 or TRBV12-4 to TRBJ1-1; the D gene is possibly TRBD1 (6 bases). This CDR3 spans 12 amino acids. The V and J ends lost 5 bases and 8 bases respectively, with 12 bases between them. For the CDR3, the DNA is TGTGCCAGCAGTATAAGCGGGACAGAAGCTTTCTTT. Its protein product is CASSISGTEAFF.

This clonotype was recorded at least ten times. The V call is TRBV10-3, the J call TRBJ1-3; D is unresolved. The germline CDR1 and CDR2 sequences are ENHRY and SYGVKD. V was pared by 3 bases and J by 0 bases, with 6 bases between. CDR3 length: 14 amino acids. CDR3 protein: CAISDRSSGNTIYF. In DNA form, the CDR3 reads TGTGCCATCAGTGATAGGAGCTCTGGAAACACCATATATTTT.

This clonotype was seen a handful of times. The V call is TRBV10-3, the J call TRBJ1-3, with D maybe TRBD1 (5 bases). Per germline, CDR1 ENHRY and CDR2 SYGVKD. The CDR3 is 13 amino acids. The V end was cut by 5 bases, the J end by 4 bases, with 9 bases between. The CDR3 protein is CAISPGQGNTIYF. CDR3 DNA sequence: TGTGCCATCAGTCCAGGGCAAGGAAACACCATATATTTT.

Many counts were recorded for this clonotype. The chain recombines TRBV7-3 with TRBJ2-6; D unresolved. Trimming took 7 bases from V and 0 from J, leaving 10 bases between them. The CDR3 contains 15 residues. From germline, CDR1 is SGHTA and CDR2 FQGTGA. In nucleotides, the CDR3 is TGTGCCAGCACCACGGCCGGCTCTGGGGCCAACGTCCTGACTTTC. Translating gives CASTTAGSGANVLTF.

The chain uses TRBV6-4 and TRBJ1-5; TRBD1 aligns across 12 bases. The CDR3 has 15 amino acids. Germline CDR1 MRHNA, CDR2 SNTAGT. The V segment lost 3 bases and the J segment 6 bases; nucleotides outside the gene matches: 3. CDR3 DNA sequence: TGTGCCAGCAGTGATGGGACAGGGGGCGGTCAGCCCCAGCATTTT. Protein sequence: CASSDGTGGGQPQHF.

The table lists this clonotype with many counts. The genes are TRBV7-9 and TRBJ2-3; D gene uncertain. Germline CDR1 reads SEHNR; CDR2 reads FQNEAQ (reference sequence). V lost 5 bases, J lost 1 base, and 7 bases lay in between. There are 13 residues in the CDR3. CDR3 region: CASSRWGTDTQYF. The CDR3 DNA reads as TGTGCCAGCAGCCGATGGGGCACAGATACGCAGTATTTT.